The 22 T cell receptor beta chains below were found in one sample sequenced in a study of long-term antiretroviral therapy in people with HIV. Researchers ran immunoSEQ v3.0 at survey level. Repertoires were generated with immunoSEQ multiplex PCR, while TCRdb's copy carries only in-frame clones and drops some. This sample has roughly 30,000 clones, with over 90% found just once. Sequenced here: unsorted PBMCs, sampled around 6.5 years after starting antiretroviral therapy. These receptors were taken from a woman aged 40 to 50 with HIV.

The chain uses TRBV9 and TRBJ1-3; D unclear. Deletions cut 0 bases from V and 4 bases from J, with 14 bases between. Germline CDR1 SGDLS, CDR2 YYNGEE. This CDR3 has 16 residues. In nucleotides, the CDR3 is TGTGCCAGCAGCGTAGATCAAGTGGGATCGGGAAACACCATATATTTT. This encodes CASSVDQVGSGNTIYF. Full variable domain (missing parts from reference TRBV9 and TRBJ1-3): DSGVTQTPKHLITATGQRVTLRCSPRSGDLSVYWYQQSLDQGLQFLIQYYNGEERAKGNILERFSAQQFPDLHSELNLSSLELGDSALYFCASSVDQVGSGNTIYFGEGSWLTVV.

This clone showed up just once. The chain joins TRBV15 to TRBJ1-4; no firm D call. CDR3 length equals 13 residues. Germline CDR1 is LNHNV and CDR2 is YYDKDF (reference sequence). Between the trimmed V and J ends, which lost 8 bases and 7 bases, there was a span of 14 bases. The CDR3 is CATEVALGEKLFF. The CDR3 region has the DNA TGTGCCACCGAGGTGGCCTTGGGTGAAAAACTGTTTTTT.

The genes are TRBV19 and TRBJ2-7; TRBD1 aligns across 9 bases. The CDR3 extends over 15 amino acids. Germline CDR1 LNHDA, CDR2 SQIVND (reference sequence). After removal of 3 bases from V and 3 bases from J, the junction contained 6 bases not matched to a gene. The CDR3 DNA reads TGTGCCAGTAGTATTGGGGGACAGGGCCTCTACGAGCAGTACTTC. Its translation: CASSIGGQGLYEQYF.

This chain links TRBV19 with TRBJ1-1; D gene unclear. The CDR3 consists of 12 residues. Germline CDR1 is LNHDA and CDR2 is SQIVND (reference sequence). V was pared by 4 bases and J by 6 bases, with 9 bases between. This CDR3 reads CASSSRWAEAFF. CDR3 DNA sequence: TGTGCCAGTAGTAGCCGGTGGGCTGAAGCTTTCTTT.

The chain uses TRBV5-1 and TRBJ2-2; no reliable D call. The V gene lost 1 base and the J gene lost 4 bases, with 5 bases spanning the gap. CDR3 size: 13 residues. Germline CDR1 reads SGHRS; CDR2 reads YFSETQ. The DNA of the CDR3 is TGCGCCAGCAGCTTGTTGGCCACCGGGGAGCTGTTTTTT. Translated: CASSLLATGELFF.

The gene calls are TRBV30 and TRBJ2-2; TRBD1 or TRBD2 may be the D gene (6 bases each). Trimming pared 3 bases from V and 6 bases from J, leaving 8 bases between. Germline V gives CDR1 GTSNPN, CDR2 SVGIG (reference sequence). CDR3 size: 12 residues. CDR3 sequence reads: CAWRGGPGELFF. As DNA, the CDR3 is TGTGCCTGGAGGGGGGGCCCCGGGGAGCTGTTTTTT.

This chain connects TRBV7-9 to TRBJ1-6, with TRBD1 as a possible D gene (5 bases). This CDR3 is 15 amino acids long. CDR1 is SEHNR and CDR2 is FQNEAQ in the germline V gene (reference sequence). V lost 1 base and J lost 10, with 14 bases in between. The CDR3 region has the DNA TGTGCCAGCAGCTTAGGCCTCCCGGGGGACTCACCCCTCCACTTT. Encoded protein: CASSLGLPGDSPLHF.

In this sample, this clone turned up a few times. This chain connects TRBV29-1 to TRBJ1-1; 10 bases align to TRBD1. V lost 5 bases to trimming and J lost 4 bases; unmatched junction nucleotides: 7. CDR1 and CDR2 from the germline V gene are SQVTM and ANQGSEA. The CDR3 is 14 residues long. The CDR3 sequence: CSVPGQGEGTEAFF. The CDR3 DNA reads as TGCAGCGTTCCTGGACAGGGGGAAGGCACTGAAGCTTTCTTT.

This chain uses TRBV7-9 with TRBJ1-2; maybe TRBD1 (6 bases). The V end lost 1 base, the J end lost 8 bases, and 14 bases lay between the germline ends. This CDR3 has 14 residues. CDR1 SEHNR and CDR2 FQNEAQ come from the germline V gene (reference sequence). The CDR3 loop is CASSLGQGSGGYTF. The CDR3 coding sequence is TGTGCCAGCAGCTTAGGGCAGGGGAGTGGCGGCTACACCTTC.

CDR3 sequence reads: CASSQARSSGLFF. The CDR3 DNA reads TGTGCCAGCAGCCAAGCCCGGTCTAGTGGGCTGTTTTTT. The chain has TRBV4-2 and TRBJ2-2; D remains unclear. The V end lost 1 base, the J end lost 13 bases, and 13 bases lay between the germline ends. Per germline, CDR1 LGHNA and CDR2 YNFKEQ. The length of the CDR3 is 13 residues.

The gene calls are TRBV7-2 and TRBJ1-1; no clear D. This CDR3 is 12 amino acids long. The germline V gene encodes CDR1 SGHTA and CDR2 FQGNSA. The V and J ends lost 5 bases and 7 bases respectively, with 11 bases between them. CDR3 loop: CASSLQTFEAFF. CDR3 in DNA: TGTGCCAGCAGCCTACAGACGTTTGAAGCTTTCTTT.

The rearrangement uses TRBV6-4 and TRBJ2-5, with D possibly TRBD1 on 6 matching bases. CDR1 is MRHNA, CDR2 SNTAGT, per germline. Trimming removed 3 bases at V and 2 bases at J, with 16 bases between. The CDR3 consists of 16 residues. DNA of the CDR3: TGTGCCAGCAGTGAGGTGCCGGGCCAGGGGCAAGAGACCCAGTACTTC. Translating it yields CASSEVPGQGQETQYF.

The rearrangement uses TRBV5-1 and TRBJ1-1, with 10 positions matching TRBD1. The CDR3 length is 15 residues. V lost 4 bases to trimming and J lost 5 bases; unmatched junction nucleotides: 8. The germline CDR1 and CDR2 sequences are SGHRS and YFSETQ. The CDR3 region has the DNA TGCGCCAGCAGCCCGACAGGGGGCGAAGGTACTGAAGCTTTCTTT. It codes for CASSPTGGEGTEAFF.

The gene calls are TRBV7-9 and TRBJ1-1; TRBD1 matches 7 bases. The length of the CDR3 is 14 residues. Germline CDR1 reads SEHNR; CDR2 reads FQNEAQ (reference sequence). The J segment lost 4 bases and the V segment lost 5 bases, leaving 7 bases of the junction unmatched. The CDR3 DNA reads as TGTGCCAGCAGCGAGCGACAGGGCGGCACTGAAGCTTTCTTT. It translates to CASSERQGGTEAFF.

The chain uses TRBV11-2 and TRBJ1-1, with 7 bases aligning to TRBD1. J was trimmed by 5 bases and V by 5 bases; bases with no gene match: 14. Looked up from germline, CDR1 is SGHAT and CDR2 is FQNNGV. The CDR3 contains 16 residues. The CDR3 region has the DNA TGTGCCAGCAGCCCCCACCCCCTCTTACAGGGGACTGAAGCTTTCTTT. It specifies CASSPHPLLQGTEAFF.

The chain uses TRBV5-6 and TRBJ1-4, with TRBD1 identical over 9 bases. CDR1 and CDR2 from the germline V gene are SGHDT and YYEEEE. V trimming: 4 bases; J trimming: 5 bases; junction bases outside the gene matches: 6. This CDR3 region has 15 residues. The CDR3 DNA reads TGTGCCAGCAGCGAGGGACAGGGACGGAATGAAAAACTGTTTTTT. This translates into CASSEGQGRNEKLFF.

The rearrangement joins TRBV4-3 to TRBJ1-4; 9 bases are a match to TRBD1. CDR1 and CDR2 from the germline V gene are LGHNA and YSLEER. Trimming removed 6 bases from V and 8 bases from J; junction bases left unmatched: 7. The CDR3 loop spans 14 amino acids. CDR3 sequence reads: CASSWDRADEKLFF. DNA of the CDR3: TGCGCCAGCAGTTGGGACAGGGCGGACGAAAAACTGTTTTTT.

This clone came up a few times. This chain links TRBV10-3 with TRBJ2-3; perhaps TRBD2 as D (7 bases). The germline V and J ends were trimmed by 11 bases and 1 base, with 16 bases remaining between them. The CDR3 has 14 amino acids. Germline CDR1 reads ENHRY; CDR2 reads SYGVKD. The DNA of the CDR3 is TGTGCCTCGGAGGGGGGGCTCGGCACAGATACGCAGTATTTT. The encoded protein is CASEGGLGTDTQYF.

The J gene is TRBJ2-3, the V gene TRBV14, with D perhaps matching TRBD1 (6 bases). V shed 6 bases and J shed 11 bases, with 21 bases lying between them. Germline CDR1 is SGHDN and CDR2 is FVKESK. CDR3 size: 14 residues. CDR3 sequence reads: CASRQQGTNNMQYF. The DNA of the CDR3 is TGTGCCAGCAGACAACAGGGAACTAACAACATGCAGTATTTT.

The chain links TRBV10-3 to TRBJ1-1, with 7 nucleotides matching TRBD1. This CDR3 has 14 amino acids. Germline lookup yields CDR1 ENHRY and CDR2 SYGVKD. With V trimmed by 7 bases and J by 0 bases, 5 bases remained unmatched. CDR3 in DNA: TGTGCCATCACGGGGGACAGCCTGAACACTGAAGCTTTCTTT. It codes for CAITGDSLNTEAFF.

This chain links TRBV19 with TRBJ1-1; 7 nucleotides match TRBD1. The CDR3 sequence is 20 residues long. CDR1 and CDR2 (germline): LNHDA, SQIVND (reference sequence). V gave up 2 bases and J gave up 0 bases; unmatched junction bases: 18. The CDR3 protein is CASSIPPRTGPFGMNTEAFF. CDR3 DNA sequence: TGTGCCAGTAGTATACCCCCCCGGACAGGTCCATTTGGGATGAACACTGAAGCTTTCTTT.

The chain couples TRBV7-8 to TRBJ2-2; the D gene is possibly TRBD2 (6 bases). The CDR3 spans 18 residues. V gave up 0 bases and J gave up 4 bases, with 18 bases separating them. CDR1 and CDR2 from the germline V gene are SGHVS and FQNEAQ. In DNA form, the CDR3 reads TGTGCCAGCAGCTTAGCCAGACTAGTTCCTGGGTCCACCGGGGAGCTGTTTTTT. Its protein is CASSLARLVPGSTGELFF.